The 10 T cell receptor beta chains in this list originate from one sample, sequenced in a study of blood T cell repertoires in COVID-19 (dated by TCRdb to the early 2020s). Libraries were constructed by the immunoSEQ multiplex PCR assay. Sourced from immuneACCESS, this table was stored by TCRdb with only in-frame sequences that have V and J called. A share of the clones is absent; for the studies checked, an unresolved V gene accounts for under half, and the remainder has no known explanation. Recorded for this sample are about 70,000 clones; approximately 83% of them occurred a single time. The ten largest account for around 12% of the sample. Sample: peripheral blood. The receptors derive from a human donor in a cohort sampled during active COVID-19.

CDR3 nucleotide sequence: TGTGCCAGCACCAAGGGGCAACAAGAGACCCAGTACTTC. Encoded protein: CASTKGQQETQYF. The V call is TRBV12-3 or TRBV12-4, the J call TRBJ2-5; a possible D gene is TRBD1 (5 bases). Trimming left V 7 bases short and J 2 bases short, with 11 bases between. There are 13 residues in the CDR3.

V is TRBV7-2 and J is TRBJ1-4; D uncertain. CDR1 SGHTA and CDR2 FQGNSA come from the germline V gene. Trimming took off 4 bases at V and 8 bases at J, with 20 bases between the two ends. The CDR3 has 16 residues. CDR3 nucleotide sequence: TGTGCCAGCAGCTCTCGGTTGATCGTATCGGGGGAAAAACTGTTTTTT. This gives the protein CASSSRLIVSGEKLFF.

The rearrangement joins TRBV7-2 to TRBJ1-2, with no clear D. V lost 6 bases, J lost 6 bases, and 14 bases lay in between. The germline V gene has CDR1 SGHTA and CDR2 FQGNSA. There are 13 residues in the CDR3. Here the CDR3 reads CASSKQVVDGYTF. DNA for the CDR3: TGTGCCAGCAGTAAACAAGTGGTGGATGGCTACACCTTC.

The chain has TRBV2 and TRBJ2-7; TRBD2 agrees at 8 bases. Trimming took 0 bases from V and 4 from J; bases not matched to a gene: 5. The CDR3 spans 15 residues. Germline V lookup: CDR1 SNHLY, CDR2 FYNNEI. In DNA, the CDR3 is TGTGCCAGCAGTGAAGCGAGCGGGGGAGCTTACGAGCAGTACTTC. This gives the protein CASSEASGGAYEQYF.

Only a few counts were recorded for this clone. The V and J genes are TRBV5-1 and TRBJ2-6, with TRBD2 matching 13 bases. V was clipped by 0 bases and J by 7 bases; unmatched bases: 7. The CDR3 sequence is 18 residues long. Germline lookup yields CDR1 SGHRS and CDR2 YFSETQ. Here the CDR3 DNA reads TGCGCCAGCAGCTTGGCTCCCGGGACTAGCGGGACAGCCAACGTCCTGACTTTC. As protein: CASSLAPGTSGTANVLTF. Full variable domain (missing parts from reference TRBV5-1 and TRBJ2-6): KAGVTQTPRYLIKTRGQQVTLSCSPISGHRSVSWYQQTPGQGLQFLFEYFSETQRNKGNFPGRFSGRQFSNSRSEMNVSTLELGDSALYLCASSLAPGTSGTANVLTFGAGSRLTVL.

CDR3 protein: CSASRRRTVSAEAFF. CDR3 nucleotide sequence: TGCAGTGCTAGTCGGCGCAGGACAGTAAGTGCTGAAGCTTTCTTT. This rearrangement joins TRBV20-1 to TRBJ1-1; D is possibly TRBD1 (6 bases). Trimming took 3 bases from V and 6 from J, leaving 20 bases between them. Germline loops: CDR1 DFQATT, CDR2 SNEGSKA (reference sequence). CDR3 length equals 15 residues.

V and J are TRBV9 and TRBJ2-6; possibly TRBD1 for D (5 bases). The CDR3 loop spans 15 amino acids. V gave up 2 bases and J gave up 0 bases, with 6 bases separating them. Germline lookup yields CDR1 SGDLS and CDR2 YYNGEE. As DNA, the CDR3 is TGTGCCAGCAGCGTGGGGCGCTCTGGGGCCAACGTCCTGACTTTC. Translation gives CASSVGRSGANVLTF.

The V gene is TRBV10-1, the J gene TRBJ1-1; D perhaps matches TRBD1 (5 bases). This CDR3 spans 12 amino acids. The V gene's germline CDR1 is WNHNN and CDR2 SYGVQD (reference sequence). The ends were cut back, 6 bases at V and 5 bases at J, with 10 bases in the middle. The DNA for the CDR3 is TGCGCCAGCAGACCGCGGGGGACTGAAGCTTTCTTT. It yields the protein CASRPRGTEAFF.

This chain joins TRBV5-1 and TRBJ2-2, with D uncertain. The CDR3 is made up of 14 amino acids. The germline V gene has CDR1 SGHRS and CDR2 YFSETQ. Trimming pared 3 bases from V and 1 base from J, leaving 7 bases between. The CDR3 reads CASSYSRNTGELFF. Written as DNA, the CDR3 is TGCGCCAGCAGCTACTCGAGGAACACCGGGGAGCTGTTTTTT.

This CDR3 reads CASSAGGASRTTEAFF. The DNA for the CDR3 is TGTGCCAGCAGCGCAGGGGGCGCTTCGAGAACCACTGAAGCTTTCTTT. The chain employs TRBV5-4 and TRBJ1-1, with 8 bases that match TRBD1. With V trimmed by 4 bases and J by 4 bases, 12 bases remained unmatched. The germline gives CDR1 SGHNT, CDR2 YYREEE (reference sequence). The CDR3 has 16 residues.